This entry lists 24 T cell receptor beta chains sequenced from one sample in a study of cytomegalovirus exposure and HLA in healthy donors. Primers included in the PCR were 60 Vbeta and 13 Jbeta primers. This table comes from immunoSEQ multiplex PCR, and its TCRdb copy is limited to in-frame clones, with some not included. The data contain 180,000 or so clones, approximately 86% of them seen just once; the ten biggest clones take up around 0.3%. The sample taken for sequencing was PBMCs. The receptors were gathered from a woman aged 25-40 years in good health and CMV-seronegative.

The CDR3 protein is CASSPATGYNEQFF. Written as DNA, the CDR3 is TGTGCCAGCAGCCCGGCCACAGGGTACAATGAGCAGTTCTTC. This rearrangement joins TRBV7-8 to TRBJ2-1, with D perhaps TRBD1 (6 bases). The V end was cut by 5 bases, the J end by 4 bases, with 12 bases between. The germline V gene encodes CDR1 SGHVS and CDR2 FQNEAQ. There are 14 residues in the CDR3.

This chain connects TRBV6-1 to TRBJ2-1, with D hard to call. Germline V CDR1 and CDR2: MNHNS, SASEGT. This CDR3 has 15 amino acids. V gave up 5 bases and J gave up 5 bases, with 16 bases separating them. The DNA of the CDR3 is TGTGCCAGCAGTCCCTCTCTCCTAGAACACAATGAGCAGTTCTTC. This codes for CASSPSLLEHNEQFF.

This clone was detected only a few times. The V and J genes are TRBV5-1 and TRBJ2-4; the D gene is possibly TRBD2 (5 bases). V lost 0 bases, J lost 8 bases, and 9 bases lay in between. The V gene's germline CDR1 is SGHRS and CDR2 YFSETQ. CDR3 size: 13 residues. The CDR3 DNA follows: TGCGCCAGCAGCTTGGCCACTAGGGACATTCAGTACTTC. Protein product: CASSLATRDIQYF.

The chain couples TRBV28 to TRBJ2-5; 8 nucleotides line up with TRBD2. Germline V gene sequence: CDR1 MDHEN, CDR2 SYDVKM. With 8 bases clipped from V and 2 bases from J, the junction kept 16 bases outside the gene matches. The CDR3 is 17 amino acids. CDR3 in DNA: TGTGCCAGCGCGGGAGGTAGAGGGAATAGCAGACAAGAGACCCAGTACTTC. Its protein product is CASAGGRGNSRQETQYF.

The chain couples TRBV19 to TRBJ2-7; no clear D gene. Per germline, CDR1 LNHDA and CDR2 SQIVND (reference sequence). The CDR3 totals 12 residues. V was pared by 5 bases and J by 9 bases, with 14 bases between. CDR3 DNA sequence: TGTGCCAGTAGTGGAACCGGGTTTTCGCAGTACTTC. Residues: CASSGTGFSQYF.

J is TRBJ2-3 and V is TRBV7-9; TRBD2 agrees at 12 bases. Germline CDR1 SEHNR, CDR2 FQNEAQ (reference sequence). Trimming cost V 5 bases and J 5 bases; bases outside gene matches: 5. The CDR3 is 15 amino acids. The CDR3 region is CASSPSGRELDTQYF. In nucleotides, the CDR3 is TGTGCCAGCAGCCCTAGCGGGAGGGAATTAGATACGCAGTATTTT. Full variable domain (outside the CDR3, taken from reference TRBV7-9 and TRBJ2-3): DTGVSQNPRHKITKRGQNVTFRCDPISEHNRLYWYRQTLGQGPEFLTYFQNEAQLEKSRLLSDRFSAERPKGSFSTLEIQRTEQGDSAMYLCASSPSGRELDTQYFGPGTRLTVL.

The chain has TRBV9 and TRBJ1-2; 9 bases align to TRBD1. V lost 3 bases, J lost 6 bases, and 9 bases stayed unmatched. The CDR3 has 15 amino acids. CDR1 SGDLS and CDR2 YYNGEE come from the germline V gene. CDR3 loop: CASSGGQGILDGYTF. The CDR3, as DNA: TGTGCCAGCAGCGGCGGACAGGGGATTTTGGATGGCTACACCTTC.

CDR3 DNA sequence: TGCGCCAGCAGCTTGTATCGGACAGGAAGAGGCTACACCTTC. It is translated as CASSLYRTGRGYTF. This chain joins TRBV5-1 and TRBJ1-2; 7 bases map to TRBD1. This CDR3 is built from 14 residues. Germline CDR1 and CDR2: SGHRS and YFSETQ. Unmatched junction bases numbered 8, after V lost 1 base and J lost 8 bases.

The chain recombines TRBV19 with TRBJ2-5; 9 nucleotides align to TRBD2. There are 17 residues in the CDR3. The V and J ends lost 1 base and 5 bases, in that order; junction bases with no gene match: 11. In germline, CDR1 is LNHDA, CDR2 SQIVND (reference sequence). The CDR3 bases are TGTGCCAGTAGTATAGGTGCAGGGGCGGGGGGGGAGGAGACCCAGTACTTC. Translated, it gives CASSIGAGAGGEETQYF.

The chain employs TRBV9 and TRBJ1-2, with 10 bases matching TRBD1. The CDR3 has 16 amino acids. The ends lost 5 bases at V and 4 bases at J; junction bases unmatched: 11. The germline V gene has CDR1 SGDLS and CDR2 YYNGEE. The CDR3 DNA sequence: TGTGCCAGCAGTGGGGGTAAAAGGGACAGGGGCTATGGCTACACCTTC. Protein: CASSGGKRDRGYGYTF.

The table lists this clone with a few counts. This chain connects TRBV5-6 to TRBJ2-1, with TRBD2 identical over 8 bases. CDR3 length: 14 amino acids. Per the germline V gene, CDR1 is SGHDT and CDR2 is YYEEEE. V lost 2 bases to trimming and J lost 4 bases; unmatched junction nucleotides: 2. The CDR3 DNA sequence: TGTGCCAGCAGCTTTAGCGGGGCTTACAATGAGCAGTTCTTC. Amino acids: CASSFSGAYNEQFF.

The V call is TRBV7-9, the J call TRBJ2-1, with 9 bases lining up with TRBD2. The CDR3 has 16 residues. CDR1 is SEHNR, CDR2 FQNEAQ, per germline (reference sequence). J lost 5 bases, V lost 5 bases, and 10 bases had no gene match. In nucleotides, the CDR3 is TGTGCCAGCAGCGGAAATCGACTAGCGGTTAACAATGAGCAGTTCTTC. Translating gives CASSGNRLAVNNEQFF.

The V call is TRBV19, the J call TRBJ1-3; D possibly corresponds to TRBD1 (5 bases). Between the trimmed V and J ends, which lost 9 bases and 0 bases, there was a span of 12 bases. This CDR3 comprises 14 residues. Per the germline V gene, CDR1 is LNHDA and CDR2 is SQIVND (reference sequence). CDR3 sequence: CASQTVSSGNTIYF. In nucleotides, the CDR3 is TGTGCCAGCCAGACAGTGAGCTCTGGAAACACCATATATTTT.

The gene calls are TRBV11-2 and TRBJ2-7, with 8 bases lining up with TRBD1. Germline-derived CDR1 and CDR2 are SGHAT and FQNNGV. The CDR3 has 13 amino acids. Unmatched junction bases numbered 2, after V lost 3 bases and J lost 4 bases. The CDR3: CASSFQGAYEQYF. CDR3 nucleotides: TGTGCCAGCAGCTTCCAGGGGGCGTACGAGCAGTACTTC.

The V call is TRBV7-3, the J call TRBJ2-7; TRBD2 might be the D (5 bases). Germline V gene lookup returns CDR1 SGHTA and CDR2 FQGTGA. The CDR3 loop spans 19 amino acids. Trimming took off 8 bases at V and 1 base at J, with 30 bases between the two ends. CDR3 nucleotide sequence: TGTGCCAGCCACTACCGGAGGTCGCTCCCAGCGCAAGATTCCTACGAGCAGTACTTC. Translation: CASHYRRSLPAQDSYEQYF.

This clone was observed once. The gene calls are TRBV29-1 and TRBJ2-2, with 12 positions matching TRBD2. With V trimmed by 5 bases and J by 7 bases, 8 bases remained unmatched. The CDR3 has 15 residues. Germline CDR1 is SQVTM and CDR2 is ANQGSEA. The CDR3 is CSVRASGGAHGELFF. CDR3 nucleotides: TGCAGCGTTCGCGCTAGCGGGGGGGCTCACGGGGAGCTGTTTTTT.

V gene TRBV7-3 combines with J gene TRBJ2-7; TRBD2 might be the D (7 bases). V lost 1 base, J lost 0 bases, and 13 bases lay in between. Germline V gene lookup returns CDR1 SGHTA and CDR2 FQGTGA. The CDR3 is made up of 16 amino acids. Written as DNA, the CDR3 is TGTGCCAGCAGCTTAAATGGGGGGGGCCACTCCTACGAGCAGTACTTC. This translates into CASSLNGGGHSYEQYF. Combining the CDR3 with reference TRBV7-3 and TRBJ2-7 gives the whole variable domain GAGVSQTPSNKVTEKGKYVELRCDPISGHTALYWYRQSLGQGPEFLIYFQGTGAADDSGLPNDRFFAVRPEGSVSTLKIQRTERGDSAVYLCASSLNGGGHSYEQYFGPGTRLTVT.

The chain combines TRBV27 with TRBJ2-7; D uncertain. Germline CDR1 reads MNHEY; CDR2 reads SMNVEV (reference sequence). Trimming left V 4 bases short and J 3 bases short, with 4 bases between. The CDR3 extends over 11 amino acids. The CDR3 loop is CASSYGYEQYF. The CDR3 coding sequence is TGTGCCAGCAGTTACGGCTACGAGCAGTACTTC.

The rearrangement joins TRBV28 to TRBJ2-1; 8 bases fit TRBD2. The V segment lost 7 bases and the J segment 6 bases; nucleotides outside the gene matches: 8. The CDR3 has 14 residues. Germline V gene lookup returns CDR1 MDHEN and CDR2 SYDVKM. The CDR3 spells CASTFRGGTNEQFF. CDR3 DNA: TGTGCCAGCACCTTTCGGGGGGGGACCAATGAGCAGTTCTTC.

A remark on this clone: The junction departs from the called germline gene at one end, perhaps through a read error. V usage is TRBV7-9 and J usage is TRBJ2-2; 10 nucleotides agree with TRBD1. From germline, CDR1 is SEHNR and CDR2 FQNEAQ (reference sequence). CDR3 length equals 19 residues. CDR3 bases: TGTTCCAGCAGCTATCAACCGGGACAGGGGTTGGGGCGCACCGGGGAGCTGTTTTTT. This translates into CSSSYQPGQGLGRTGELFF.

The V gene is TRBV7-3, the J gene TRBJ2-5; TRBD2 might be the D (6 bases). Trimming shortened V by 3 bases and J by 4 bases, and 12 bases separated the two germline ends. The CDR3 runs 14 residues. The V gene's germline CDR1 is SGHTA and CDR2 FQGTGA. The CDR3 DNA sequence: TGTGCCAGCAGCTTGGACGGGAGCCGAGAGACCCAGTACTTC. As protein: CASSLDGSRETQYF.

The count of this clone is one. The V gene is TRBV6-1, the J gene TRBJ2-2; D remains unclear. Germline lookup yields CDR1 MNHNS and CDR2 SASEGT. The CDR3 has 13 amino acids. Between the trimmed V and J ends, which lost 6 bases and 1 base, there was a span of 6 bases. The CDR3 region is CASSQENTGELFF. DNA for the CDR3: TGTGCCAGCAGCCAGGAGAACACCGGGGAGCTGTTTTTT.

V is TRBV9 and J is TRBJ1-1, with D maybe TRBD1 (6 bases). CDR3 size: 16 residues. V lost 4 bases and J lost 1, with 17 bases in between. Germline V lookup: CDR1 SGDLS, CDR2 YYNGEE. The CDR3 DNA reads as TGTGCCAGCAGCTCCCGGCAGGGGTTGAGGAACACTGAAGCTTTCTTT. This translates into CASSSRQGLRNTEAFF.

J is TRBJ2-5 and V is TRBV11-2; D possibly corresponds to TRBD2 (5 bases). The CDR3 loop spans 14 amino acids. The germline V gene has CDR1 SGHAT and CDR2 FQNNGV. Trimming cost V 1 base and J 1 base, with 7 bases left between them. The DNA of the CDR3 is TGTGCCAGCAGCTTAGTTCTAGCCCAAGAGACCCAGTACTTC. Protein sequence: CASSLVLAQETQYF. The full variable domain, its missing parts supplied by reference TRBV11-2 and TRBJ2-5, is EAGVAQSPRYKIIEKRQSVAFWCNPISGHATLYWYQQILGQGPKLLIQFQNNGVVDDSQLPKDRFSAERLKGVDSTLKIQPAKLEDSAVYLCASSLVLAQETQYFGPGTRLLVL.